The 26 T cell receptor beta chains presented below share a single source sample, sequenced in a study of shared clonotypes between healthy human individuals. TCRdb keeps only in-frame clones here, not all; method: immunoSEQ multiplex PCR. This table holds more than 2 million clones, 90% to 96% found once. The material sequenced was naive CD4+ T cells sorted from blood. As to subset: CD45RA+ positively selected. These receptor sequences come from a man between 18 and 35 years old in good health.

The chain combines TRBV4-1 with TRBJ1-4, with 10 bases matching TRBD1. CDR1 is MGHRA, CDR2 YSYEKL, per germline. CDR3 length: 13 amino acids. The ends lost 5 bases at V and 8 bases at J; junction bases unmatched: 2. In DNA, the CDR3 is TGCGCCAGCAGCGCGACAGGGGGCGAAAAACTGTTTTTT. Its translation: CASSATGGEKLFF.

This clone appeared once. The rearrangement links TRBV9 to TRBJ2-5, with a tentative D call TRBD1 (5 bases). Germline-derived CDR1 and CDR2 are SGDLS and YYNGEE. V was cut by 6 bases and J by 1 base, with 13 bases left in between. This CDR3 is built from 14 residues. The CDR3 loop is CASNTHDSQETQYF. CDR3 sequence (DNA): TGTGCCAGCAACACCCATGACAGCCAAGAGACCCAGTACTTC.

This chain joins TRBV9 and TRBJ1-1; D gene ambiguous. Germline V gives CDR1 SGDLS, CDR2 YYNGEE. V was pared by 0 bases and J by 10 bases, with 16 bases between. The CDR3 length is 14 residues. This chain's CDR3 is CASSVDEVVRRAFF. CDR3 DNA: TGTGCCAGCAGCGTAGATGAGGTCGTGCGACGAGCTTTCTTT.

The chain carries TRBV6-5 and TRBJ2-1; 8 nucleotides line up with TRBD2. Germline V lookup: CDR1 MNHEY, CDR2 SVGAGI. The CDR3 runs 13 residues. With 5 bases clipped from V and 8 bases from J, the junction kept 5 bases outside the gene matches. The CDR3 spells CASSIAGIYEQFF. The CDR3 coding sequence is TGTGCCAGCAGTATAGCGGGAATATATGAGCAGTTCTTC.

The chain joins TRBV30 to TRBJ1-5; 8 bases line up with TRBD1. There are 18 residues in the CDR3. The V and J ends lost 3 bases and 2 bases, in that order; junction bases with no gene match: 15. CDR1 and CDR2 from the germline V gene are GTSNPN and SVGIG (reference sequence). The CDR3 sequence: CAWSHGTGFTLGNQPQHF. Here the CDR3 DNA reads TGTGCCTGGAGCCACGGGACAGGTTTTACATTGGGCAATCAGCCCCAGCATTTT.

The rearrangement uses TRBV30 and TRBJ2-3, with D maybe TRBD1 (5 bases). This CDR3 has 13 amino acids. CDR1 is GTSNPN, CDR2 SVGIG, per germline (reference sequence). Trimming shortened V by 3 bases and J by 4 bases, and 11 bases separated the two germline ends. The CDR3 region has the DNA TGTGCCTGGAGCGGCCAGGGCCCAGATACGCAGTATTTT. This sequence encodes CAWSGQGPDTQYF.

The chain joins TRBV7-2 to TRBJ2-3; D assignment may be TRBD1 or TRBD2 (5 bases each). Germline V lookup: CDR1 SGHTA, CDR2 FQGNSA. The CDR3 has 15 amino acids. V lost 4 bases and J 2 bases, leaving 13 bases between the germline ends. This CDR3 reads CASSSSRGHTDTQYF. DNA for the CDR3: TGTGCCAGCAGCTCTTCCCGGGGCCACACAGATACGCAGTATTTT.

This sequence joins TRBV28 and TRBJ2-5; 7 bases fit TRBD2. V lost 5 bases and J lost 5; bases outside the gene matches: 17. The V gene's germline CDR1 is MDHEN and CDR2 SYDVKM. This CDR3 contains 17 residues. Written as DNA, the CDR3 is TGTGCCAGCAGTCCACAACTAGCGACAGCGGGTCGGGAGACCCAGTACTTC. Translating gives CASSPQLATAGRETQYF.

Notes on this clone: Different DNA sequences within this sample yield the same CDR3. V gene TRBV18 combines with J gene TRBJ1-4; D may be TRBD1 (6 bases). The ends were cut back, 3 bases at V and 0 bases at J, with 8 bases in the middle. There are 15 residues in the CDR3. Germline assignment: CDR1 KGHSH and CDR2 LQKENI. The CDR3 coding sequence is TGTGCCAGCTCACCTCGGACAGCAACTAATGAAAAACTGTTTTTT. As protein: CASSPRTATNEKLFF.

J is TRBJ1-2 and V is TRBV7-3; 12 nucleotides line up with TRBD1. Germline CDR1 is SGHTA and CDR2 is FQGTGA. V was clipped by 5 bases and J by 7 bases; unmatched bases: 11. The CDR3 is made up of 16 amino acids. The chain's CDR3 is CASSLLPGQGAAGYTF. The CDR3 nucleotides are TGTGCCAGCAGCCTACTGCCGGGACAGGGGGCTGCTGGCTACACCTTC.

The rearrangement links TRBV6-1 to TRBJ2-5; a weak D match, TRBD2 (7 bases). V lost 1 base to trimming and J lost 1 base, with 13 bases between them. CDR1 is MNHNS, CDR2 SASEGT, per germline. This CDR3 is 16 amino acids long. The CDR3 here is CASSEVRRGPQETQYF. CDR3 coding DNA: TGTGCCAGCAGTGAAGTTCGGCGGGGGCCCCAAGAGACCCAGTACTTC.

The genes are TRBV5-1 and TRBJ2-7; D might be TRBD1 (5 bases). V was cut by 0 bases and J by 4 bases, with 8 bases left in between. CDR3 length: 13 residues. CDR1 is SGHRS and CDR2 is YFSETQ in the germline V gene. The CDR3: CASSLEAGYEQYF. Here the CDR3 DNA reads TGCGCCAGCAGCTTGGAGGCAGGGTACGAGCAGTACTTC. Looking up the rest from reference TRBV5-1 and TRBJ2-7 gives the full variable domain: KAGVTQTPRYLIKTRGQQVTLSCSPISGHRSVSWYQQTPGQGLQFLFEYFSETQRNKGNFPGRFSGRQFSNSRSEMNVSTLELGDSALYLCASSLEAGYEQYFGPGTRLTVT.

The CDR3 nucleotides are TGTGCCTGGAGTGTAGGCGTCCTAACAAATTCACCCCTCCACTTT. Protein product: CAWSVGVLTNSPLHF. The chain links TRBV30 to TRBJ1-6; D gene uncertain. The V and J ends lost 0 bases and 7 bases respectively, with 13 bases between them. Germline V gene sequence: CDR1 GTSNPN, CDR2 SVGIG (reference sequence). The CDR3 is 15 residues long.

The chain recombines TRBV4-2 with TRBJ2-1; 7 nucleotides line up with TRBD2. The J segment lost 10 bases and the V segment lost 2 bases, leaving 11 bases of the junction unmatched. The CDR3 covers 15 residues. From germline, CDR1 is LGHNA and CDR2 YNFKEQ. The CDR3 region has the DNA TGTGCCAGCAGCCAACCCCGGGAGCGGGGAGGCGAGCAGTTCTTC. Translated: CASSQPRERGGEQFF.

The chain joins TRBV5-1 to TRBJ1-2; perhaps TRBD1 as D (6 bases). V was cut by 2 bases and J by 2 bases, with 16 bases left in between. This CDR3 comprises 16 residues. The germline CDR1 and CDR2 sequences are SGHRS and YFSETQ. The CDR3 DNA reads TGCGCCAGCAGCTTCGAGCAACAGGGTGTAAACTATGGCTACACCTTC. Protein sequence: CASSFEQQGVNYGYTF. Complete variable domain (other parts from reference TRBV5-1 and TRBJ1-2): KAGVTQTPRYLIKTRGQQVTLSCSPISGHRSVSWYQQTPGQGLQFLFEYFSETQRNKGNFPGRFSGRQFSNSRSEMNVSTLELGDSALYLCASSFEQQGVNYGYTFGSGTRLTVV.

This chain's CDR3 is CASSLAGRSMNTEAFF. For the CDR3, the DNA is TGTGCCAGCAGCTTAGCCGGCAGAAGCATGAACACTGAAGCTTTCTTT. The chain couples TRBV7-8 to TRBJ1-1, with D unclear. Deletions cut 0 bases from V and 0 bases from J, with 11 bases between. Germline V CDR1 and CDR2: SGHVS, FQNEAQ. The CDR3 runs to 16 residues.

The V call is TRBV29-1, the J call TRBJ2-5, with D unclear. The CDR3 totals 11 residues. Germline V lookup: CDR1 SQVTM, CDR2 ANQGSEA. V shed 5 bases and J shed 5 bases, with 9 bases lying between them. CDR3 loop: CSVLRVETQYF. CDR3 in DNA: TGCAGCGTTTTAAGGGTGGAGACCCAGTACTTC.

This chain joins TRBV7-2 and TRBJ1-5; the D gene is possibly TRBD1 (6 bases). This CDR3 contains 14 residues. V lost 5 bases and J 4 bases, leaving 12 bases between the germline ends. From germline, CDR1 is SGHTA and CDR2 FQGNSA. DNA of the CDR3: TGTGCCAGCAGCCACTCTGGACAGAATCAGCCCCAGCATTTT. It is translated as CASSHSGQNQPQHF.

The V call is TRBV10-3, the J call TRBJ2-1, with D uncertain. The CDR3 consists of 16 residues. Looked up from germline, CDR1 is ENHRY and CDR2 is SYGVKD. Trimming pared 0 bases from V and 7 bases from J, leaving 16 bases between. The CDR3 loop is CAISESEFLRRNEQFF. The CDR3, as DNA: TGTGCCATCAGTGAGTCGGAGTTTTTACGTCGGAATGAGCAGTTCTTC.

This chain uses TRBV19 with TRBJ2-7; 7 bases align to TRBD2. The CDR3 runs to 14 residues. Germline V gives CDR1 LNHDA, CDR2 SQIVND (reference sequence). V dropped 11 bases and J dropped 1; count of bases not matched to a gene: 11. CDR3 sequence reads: CAGDPGGDSYEQYF. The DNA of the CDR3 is TGTGCCGGGGATCCGGGGGGAGATTCCTACGAGCAGTACTTC.

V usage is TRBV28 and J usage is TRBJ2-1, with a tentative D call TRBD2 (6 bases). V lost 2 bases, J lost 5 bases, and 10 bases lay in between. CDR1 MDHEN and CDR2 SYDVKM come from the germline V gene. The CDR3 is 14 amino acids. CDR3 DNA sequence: TGTGCCAGCAGTTTAACGGGACTCCACAATGAGCAGTTCTTC. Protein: CASSLTGLHNEQFF. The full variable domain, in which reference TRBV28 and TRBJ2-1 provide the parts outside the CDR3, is DVKVTQSSRYLVKRTGEKVFLECVQDMDHENMFWYRQDPGLGLRLIYFSYDVKMKEKGDIPEGYSVSREKKERFSLILESASTNQTSMYLCASSLTGLHNEQFFGPGTRLTVL.

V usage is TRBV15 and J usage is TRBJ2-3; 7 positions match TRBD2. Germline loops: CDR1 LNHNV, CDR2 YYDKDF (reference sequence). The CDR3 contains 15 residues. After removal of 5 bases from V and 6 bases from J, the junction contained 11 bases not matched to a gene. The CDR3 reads CATSVLRLAVDTQYF. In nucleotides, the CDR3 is TGTGCCACCAGCGTCTTGAGACTAGCCGTTGATACGCAGTATTTT.

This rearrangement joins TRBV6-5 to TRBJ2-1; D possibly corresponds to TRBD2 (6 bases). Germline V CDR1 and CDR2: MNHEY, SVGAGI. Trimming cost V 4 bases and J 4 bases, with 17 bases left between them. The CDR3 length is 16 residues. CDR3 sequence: CASSLAGGSIYNEQFF. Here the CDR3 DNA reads TGTGCCAGCAGTTTAGCCGGAGGGTCAATTTACAATGAGCAGTTCTTC.

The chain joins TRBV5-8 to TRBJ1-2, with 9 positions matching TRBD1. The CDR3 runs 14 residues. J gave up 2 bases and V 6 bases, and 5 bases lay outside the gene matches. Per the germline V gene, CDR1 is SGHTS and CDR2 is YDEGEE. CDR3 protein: CASTFGQGNYGYTF. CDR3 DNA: TGTGCCAGCACCTTTGGACAGGGGAACTATGGCTACACCTTC.

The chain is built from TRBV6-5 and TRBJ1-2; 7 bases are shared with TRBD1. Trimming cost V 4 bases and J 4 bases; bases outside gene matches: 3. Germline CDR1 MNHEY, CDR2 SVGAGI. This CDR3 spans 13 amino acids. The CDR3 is CASSSGQSYGYTF. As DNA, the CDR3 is TGTGCCAGCAGTTCGGGACAGAGCTATGGCTACACCTTC.

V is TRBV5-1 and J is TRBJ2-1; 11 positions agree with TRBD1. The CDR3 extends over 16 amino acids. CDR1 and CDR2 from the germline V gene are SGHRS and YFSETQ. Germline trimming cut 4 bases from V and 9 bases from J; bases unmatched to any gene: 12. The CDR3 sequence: CASSLGDRGITSEQFF. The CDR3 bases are TGCGCCAGCAGCCTGGGGGACAGGGGGATTACCTCTGAGCAGTTCTTC.